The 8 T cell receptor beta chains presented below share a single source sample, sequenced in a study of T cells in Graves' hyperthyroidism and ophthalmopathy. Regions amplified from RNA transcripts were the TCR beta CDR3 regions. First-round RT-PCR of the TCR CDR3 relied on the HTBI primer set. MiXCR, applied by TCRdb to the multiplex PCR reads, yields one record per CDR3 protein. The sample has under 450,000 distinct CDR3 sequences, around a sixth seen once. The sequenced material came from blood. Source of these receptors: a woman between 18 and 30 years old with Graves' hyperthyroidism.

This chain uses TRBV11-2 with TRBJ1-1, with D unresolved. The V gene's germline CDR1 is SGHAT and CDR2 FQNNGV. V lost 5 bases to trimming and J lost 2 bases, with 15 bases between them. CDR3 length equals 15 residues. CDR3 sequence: CASSAGPGPNTEAFF. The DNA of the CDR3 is TGTGCCAGCAGCGCAGGCCCAGGTCCTAACACTGAAGCTTTCTTT. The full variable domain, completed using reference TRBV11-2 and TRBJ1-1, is EAGVAQSPRYKIIEKRQSVAFWCNPISGHATLYWYQQILGQGPKLLIQFQNNGVVDDSQLPKDRFSAERLKGVDSTLKIQPAKLEDSAVYLCASSAGPGPNTEAFFGQGTRLTVV.

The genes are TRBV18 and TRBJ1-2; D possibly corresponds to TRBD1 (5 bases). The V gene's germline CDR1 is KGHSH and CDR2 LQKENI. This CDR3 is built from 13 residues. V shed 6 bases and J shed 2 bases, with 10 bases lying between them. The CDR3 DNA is TGTGCCAGCTCGGCGGACAAGAACTATGGCTACACCTTC. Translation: CASSADKNYGYTF.

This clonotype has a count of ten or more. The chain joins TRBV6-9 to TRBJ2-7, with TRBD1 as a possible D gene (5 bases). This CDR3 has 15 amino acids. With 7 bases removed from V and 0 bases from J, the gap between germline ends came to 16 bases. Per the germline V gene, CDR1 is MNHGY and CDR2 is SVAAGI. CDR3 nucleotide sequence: TGTGCCAGCATCCGAGGACACTGGAGCTCCTACGAGCAGTACTTC. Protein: CASIRGHWSSYEQYF.

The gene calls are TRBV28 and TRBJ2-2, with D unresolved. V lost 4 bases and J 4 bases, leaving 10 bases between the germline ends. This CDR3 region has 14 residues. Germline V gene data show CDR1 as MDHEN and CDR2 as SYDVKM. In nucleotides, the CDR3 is TGTGCCAGCAGTTACGCGGAGTCCACCGGGGAGCTGTTTTTT. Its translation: CASSYAESTGELFF.

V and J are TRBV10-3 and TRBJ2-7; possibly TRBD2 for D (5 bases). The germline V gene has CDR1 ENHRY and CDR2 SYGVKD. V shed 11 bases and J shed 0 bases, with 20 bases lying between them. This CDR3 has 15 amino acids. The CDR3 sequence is CAARGGGESSYEQYF. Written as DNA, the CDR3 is TGTGCCGCTCGAGGAGGCGGAGAAAGCTCCTACGAGCAGTACTTC.

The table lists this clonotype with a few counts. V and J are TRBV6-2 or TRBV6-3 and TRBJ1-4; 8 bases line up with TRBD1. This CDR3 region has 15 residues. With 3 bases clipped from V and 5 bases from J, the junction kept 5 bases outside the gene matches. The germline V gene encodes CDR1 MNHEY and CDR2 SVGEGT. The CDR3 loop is CASSYMQGANEKLFF. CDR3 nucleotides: TGTGCCAGCAGTTATATGCAGGGGGCAAATGAAAAACTGTTTTTT.

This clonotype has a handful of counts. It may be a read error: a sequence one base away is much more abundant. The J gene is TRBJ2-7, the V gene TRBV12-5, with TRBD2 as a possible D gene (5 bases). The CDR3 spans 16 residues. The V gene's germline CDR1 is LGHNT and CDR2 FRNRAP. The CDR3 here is CASGLVTGMGSCEQYF. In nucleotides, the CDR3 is TGTGCTAGTGGTTTGGTAACGGGGATGGGCTCCTGCGAGCAGTACTTC.

In nucleotides, the CDR3 is TGTGCTACCGAGGCCAGGGAGAGCTCTGGAAACACCATATATTTT. It specifies CATEARESSGNTIYF. This chain joins TRBV7-7 and TRBJ1-3, with D perhaps TRBD1 (5 bases). In germline, CDR1 is SSHAT, CDR2 FNYEAQ (reference sequence). This CDR3 spans 15 amino acids.